This is a list of T cell receptor beta chains from one sample in a study of STAT5B mutations in CD4+ large granular lymphocyte leukemia. Some clones are missing from TCRdb's copy, which holds only in-frame ones; the method was immunoSEQ multiplex PCR. The table lists some 21,000 clones, over 60% of them singletons. Sequencing was carried out using CD4+ T cells from blood buffy coats. The source of these receptors is a human donor in good health. Each CDR3 is given with its conserved first and last residue. The D gene is left open where the match is weak. Clone size, where shown, is once, few, many, or a class for clones that have expanded.

v_gene: TRBV29-1; len: 13; j_gene: TRBJ1-1; abundance: -; d_gene: TRBD1; CDR3nt: TGCAGCGTAGCTTCCGGGACAGTATTTGAAGCTTTCTTT; CDR3aa: CSVASGTVFEAFF
v_gene: TRBV2; len: 16; j_gene: TRBJ2-1; abundance: -; d_gene: TRBD2; CDR3nt: TGTGCCAGCAGTCCCCGACTAGCGGGAGGGCCAAATGAGCAGTTCTTC; CDR3aa: CASSPRLAGGPNEQFF
v_gene: TRBV2; len: 15; j_gene: TRBJ2-1; abundance: -; d_gene: TRBD2; CDR3nt: TGTGCCAGCAAGACCGGGACTAGCGGATACAATGAGCAGTTCTTC; CDR3aa: CASKTGTSGYNEQFF
v_gene: TRBV9; len: 15; j_gene: TRBJ1-1; abundance: few; d_gene: TRBD1; CDR3nt: TGTGCCAGCAGCGAAGACAGGGGGCTAGACACTGAAGCTTTCTTT; CDR3aa: CASSEDRGLDTEAFF
v_gene: TRBV9; len: 18; j_gene: TRBJ2-3; abundance: -; d_gene: TRBD2; CDR3nt: TGTGCCAGCAGCGCAGACGGGGCTAGCGGCTCGAGCACAGATACGCAGTATTTT; CDR3aa: CASSADGASGSSTDTQYF
v_gene: TRBV7-2; len: 17; j_gene: TRBJ2-1; abundance: -; d_gene: TRBD2; CDR3nt: TGTGCCAGCAGCTTAGTTGCTAGCGGGGCCTCCTACAATGAGCAGTTCTTC; CDR3aa: CASSLVASGASYNEQFF
v_gene: TRBV20-1; len: 11; j_gene: TRBJ2-7; abundance: -; d_gene: -; CDR3nt: TGCAGTGCCTGGACAAACTACGAGCAGTACTTC; CDR3aa: CSAWTNYEQYF
v_gene: TRBV5-1; len: 11; j_gene: TRBJ2-1; abundance: -; d_gene: -; CDR3nt: TGCGCCAGCTCCTCCTACAATGAGCAGTTCTTC; CDR3aa: CASSSYNEQFF
v_gene: TRBV5-6; len: 13; j_gene: TRBJ1-2; abundance: once; d_gene: -; CDR3nt: TGTGCCAGCAGCGTCCGGACGGTATATGGCTACACCTTC; CDR3aa: CASSVRTVYGYTF
v_gene: TRBV6-6; len: 15; j_gene: TRBJ1-1; abundance: -; d_gene: -; CDR3nt: TGTGCCAGCAGTCCCACGCGCAGCTCGAACACTGAAGCTTTCTTT; CDR3aa: CASSPTRSSNTEAFF
v_gene: TRBV18; len: 13; j_gene: TRBJ1-1; abundance: -; d_gene: TRBD1; CDR3nt: TGTGCCAGCTCACAGGGGGCGGGAACTGAAGCTTTCTTT; CDR3aa: CASSQGAGTEAFF